This T cell receptor beta chain came from a study of CD8+ T cells in alopecia areata. The study's findings and limits: Sharing of TCR sequences between patients (possibly for HLA-related reasons) was less clear than in mice. Resident alphabeta T-cell populations of normal skin are likewise subject to sequencing in scalp samples. Higher clonality than in normal scalp was seen in lesional scalp, especially alopecia totalis/universalis.

Concerning this clone itself: Its antigen is still unknown.

Isolated RNA was reverse transcribed into cDNA used as the sequencing template. Assay used: immunoSEQ multiplex PCR; TCRdb lists only in-frame clones, some missing. The table lists approximately 150,000 clones, roughly 50% of them singletons, with about 4.4% in the top ten. The sample was CD4+ T cells sorted from blood. This sequence originates from a human donor in good health.

CDR3 sequence: CASSLDTRTYGYTF. CDR3 DNA sequence: TGCGCCAGCAGCTTGGACACCCGGACTTATGGCTACACCTTC. The chain is built from TRBV5-1 and TRBJ1-2; D is ambiguous. This CDR3 spans 14 amino acids. V was trimmed by 0 bases and J by 5 bases, leaving 11 bases between them. Germline loops: CDR1 SGHRS, CDR2 YFSETQ.